The clone carrying this T cell receptor beta chain was counted ten times or more. The data belong to a study of low-dose radiotherapy and immunotherapy resistance in tumors. In the study overall: In Cohort 2, 1 Gy per fraction was delivered every two weeks, for a total of 13 Gy over 26 weeks. The regimen for patients comprised intravenous nivolumab 240 mg every two weeks plus intravenous ipilimumab 1 mg/kg every six weeks.

TRAV- and TRBV-specific primers primed first-strand cDNA, covering alpha and beta chains. Amplification, which lasted around 20 PCR cycles, used a constant-region primer and V-primer adapter to amplify TCRs. Through in vitro transcription, the mRNA that had been isolated was amplified. TCRdb fed the reads into MiXCR, producing one record per CDR3 protein. The sample yields tens of thousands of distinct CDR3 sequences, more than 8% seen once. CDR1 and CDR2 (germline): DFQATT, SNEGSKA (reference sequence). This CDR3 is 15 amino acids long. V was clipped by 5 bases and J by 0 bases; unmatched bases: 5. The time point was: before trial treatment. Administered to the donors were nivolumab, ipilimumab, aspirin, low-dose cyclophosphamide and low-dose radiotherapy.

Specimen: PBMCs, collected before treatment. V is TRBV20-1 and J is TRBJ2-3; 10 bases are a match to TRBD2. This TCR came from a male donor with prostate cancer. The CDR3 region has the DNA TGCAGTGCTTTATCGACTAGCGGGAGCACAGATACGCAGTATTTT. Amino acid sequence: CSALSTSGSTDTQYF.